The T cell receptor (beta chain) described here comes from a study of blood T cell repertoires in COVID-19. By share of the sample, this clone is medium-sized (0.01 to 0.1%). The CDR3 is 18 residues long. Between the trimmed V and J ends, which lost 5 bases and 0 bases, there was a span of 17 bases. Germline V lookup: CDR1 SGHVS, CDR2 FQNEAQ. Only in-frame clones appear in the TCRdb table, and some are missing; sequencing was by immunoSEQ multiplex PCR. The repertoire holds about 190,000 clones, with 82% as singletons. Input material: peripheral blood. The TCR comes from a woman aged 55-69 years with COVID-19, enrolled during active disease. The chain couples TRBV7-8 to TRBJ1-6; D is uncertain. This CDR3 reads CASSTPLDGSSYNSPLHF. CDR3 coding DNA: TGTGCCAGCAGCACGCCGTTGGACGGGAGCTCCTATAATTCACCCCTCCACTTT.